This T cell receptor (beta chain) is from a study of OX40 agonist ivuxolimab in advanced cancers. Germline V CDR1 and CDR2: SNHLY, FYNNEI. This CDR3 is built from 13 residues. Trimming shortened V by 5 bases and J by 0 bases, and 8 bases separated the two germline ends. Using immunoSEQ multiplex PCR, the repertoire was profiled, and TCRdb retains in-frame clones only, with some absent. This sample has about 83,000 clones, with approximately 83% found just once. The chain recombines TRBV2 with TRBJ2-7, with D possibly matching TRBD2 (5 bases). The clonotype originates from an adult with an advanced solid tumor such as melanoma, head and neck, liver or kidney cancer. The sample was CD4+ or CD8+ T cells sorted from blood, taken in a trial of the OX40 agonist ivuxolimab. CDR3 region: CASSRGSSYEQYF. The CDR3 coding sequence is TGTGCCAGCAGTCGGGGAAGCTCCTACGAGCAGTACTTC. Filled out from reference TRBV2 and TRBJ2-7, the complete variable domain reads EPEVTQTPSHQVTQMGQEVILRCVPISNHLYFYWYRQILGQKVEFLVSFYNNEISEKSEIFDDQFSVERPDGSNFTLKIRSTKLEDSAMYFCASSRGSSYEQYFGPGTRLTVT.